This T cell receptor beta chain was observed in a study of cytomegalovirus exposure and HLA in healthy donors. Study results and limitations: Reports described diagnosis of cytomegalovirus status by the classifier as highly specific and sensitive. Apart from CMV serostatus, no immune exposure information was available. Segments of the TCR beta V type were, in most cases, productive about 87% or about 30% of the time in an earlier analysis.

While unrecorded immune exposures were likely, the donors were nominally healthy when sampled. Both 60 Vbeta primers and 13 Jbeta primers went into the PCR. Clones were read by immunoSEQ multiplex PCR, and TCRdb kept only the in-frame ones, dropping some. Of over 150,000 clones in the sample, under 85% were seen once. This clone was detected a few times. The antigen is unknown. The V gene lost 0 bases and the J gene lost 2 bases, with 10 bases spanning the gap. The CDR3 consists of 15 residues. Germline-derived CDR1 and CDR2 are GTSNPN and SVGIG (reference sequence). The chain has TRBV30 and TRBJ1-4, with D unclear. The sequence derives from a male donor in good health and CMV-seronegative. Sample: PBMCs. The CDR3 DNA reads TGTGCCTGGAGTGTAATGGTCAGTACTAATGAAAAACTGTTTTTT. It codes for CAWSVMVSTNEKLFF. Filled out from reference TRBV30 and TRBJ1-4, the complete variable domain reads SQTIHQWPATLVQPVGSPLSLECTVEGTSNPNLYWYRQAAGRGLQLLFYSVGIGQISSEVPQNLSASRPQDRQFILSSKKLLLSDSGFYLCAWSVMVSTNEKLFFGSGTQLSVL.